The 16 T cell receptor beta chains presented below share a single source sample, sequenced in a study of siplizumab effects on memory and regulatory T cells. No antigens are known for them. Clones were sequenced by immunoSEQ multiplex PCR, and TCRdb holds only the in-frame ones, with some missing. This sample yields approximately 3,000 clones, of which about 49% are seen a single time; approximately 4.9% belongs to the top ten. Researchers cocultured the mixed lymphocyte reaction cells at 37°C for approximately six days. Sequenced input: CFSE-low (dividing) CD4+ T cells sorted from an allogeneic mixed lymphocyte reaction. The receptors shown here come from a human donor in good health; the cells came from an allogeneic mixed lymphocyte reaction.

The genes are TRBV5-8 and TRBJ1-2; D remains ambiguous. Between the trimmed V and J ends, which lost 1 base and 4 bases, there was a span of 8 bases. The CDR3 contains 13 residues. CDR1 is SGHTS, CDR2 YDEGEE, per germline. The CDR3 bases are TGTGCCAGCAGCTTGTCCAGGAGCTATGGCTACACCTTC. Translation gives CASSLSRSYGYTF.

This chain connects TRBV5-6 to TRBJ1-3; 7 nucleotides match TRBD1. V shed 2 bases, J shed 6 bases, and the junction held 5 bases outside the gene matches. The CDR3 extends over 14 amino acids. The V gene's germline CDR1 is SGHDT and CDR2 YYEEEE. CDR3 sequence (DNA): TGTGCCAGCAGCTTAGACAGGGTTGAAAACACCATATATTTT. This codes for CASSLDRVENTIYF.

The chain employs TRBV30 and TRBJ2-7; possibly TRBD1 for D (6 bases). The V and J ends lost 0 bases and 9 bases respectively, with 12 bases between them. CDR3 size: 12 residues. Germline V gene sequence: CDR1 GTSNPN, CDR2 SVGIG (reference sequence). The CDR3 here is CAWSVGGHGQYF. CDR3 in DNA: TGTGCCTGGAGTGTAGGGGGACACGGGCAGTACTTC.

V is TRBV4-3 and J is TRBJ1-4; D is unresolved. The CDR3 totals 16 residues. Per the germline V gene, CDR1 is LGHNA and CDR2 is YSLEER. V shed 1 base and J shed 3 bases, with 12 bases lying between them. CDR3 nucleotides: TGCGCCAGCAGCCAAGCTTGGGCTTTGTCTAATGAAAAACTGTTTTTT. Its protein product is CASSQAWALSNEKLFF.

This chain joins TRBV5-1 and TRBJ2-7; possible D gene TRBD2, 6 bases. Trimming left V 4 bases short and J 1 base short, with 18 bases between. Per the germline V gene, CDR1 is SGHRS and CDR2 is YFSETQ. This CDR3 has 16 amino acids. The CDR3 sequence is CASSKDPGTQSYEQYF. The CDR3 DNA reads as TGCGCCAGCAGCAAAGACCCCGGGACTCAATCCTACGAGCAGTACTTC.

The chain recombines TRBV5-1 with TRBJ2-3; D call uncertain. V was cut by 0 bases and J by 2 bases, with 19 bases left in between. Germline loops: CDR1 SGHRS, CDR2 YFSETQ. This CDR3 is built from 18 residues. The CDR3, as DNA: TGCGCCAGCAGCTTGGGCCTGACACTGATCGCGGCCACAGATACGCAGTATTTT. Protein product: CASSLGLTLIAATDTQYF.

The chain uses TRBV6-1 and TRBJ2-7; D possibly corresponds to TRBD2 (6 bases). CDR1 is MNHNS, CDR2 SASEGT, per germline. V shed 6 bases and J shed 0 bases, with 6 bases lying between them. There are 12 residues in the CDR3. This chain's CDR3 is CASRDYSYEQYF. In DNA form, the CDR3 reads TGTGCCAGCAGGGACTACTCCTACGAGCAGTACTTC.

The chain is built from TRBV30 and TRBJ2-7; tentative D call: TRBD1 (7 bases). The CDR3 runs 13 residues. Germline values: CDR1 GTSNPN, CDR2 SVGIG (reference sequence). V shed 5 bases and J shed 4 bases, with 15 bases lying between them. This CDR3 is CAWARGTSYEQYF. In nucleotides, the CDR3 is TGTGCCTGGGCCAGGGGGACTTCTTACGAGCAGTACTTC.

This clone was counted only a few times. V and J are TRBV7-2 and TRBJ2-1; D gene uncertain. Germline assignment: CDR1 SGHTA and CDR2 FQGNSA. This CDR3 is built from 13 residues. V was clipped by 1 base and J by 13 bases, with 14 bases between them. The DNA of the CDR3 is TGTGCCAGCAGCTTAGATCGCAGCGACCTCCAGTTCTTC. Protein product: CASSLDRSDLQFF.

The chain joins TRBV6-1 to TRBJ1-1; TRBD1 is a possible D gene (5 bases). CDR1 is MNHNS, CDR2 SASEGT, per germline. The CDR3 covers 12 residues. Between the trimmed V and J ends, which lost 6 bases and 12 bases, there was a span of 17 bases. The CDR3 DNA follows: TGTGCCAGCAGAGCAAGACAGCTGGGAACTTTCTTT. The encoded protein is CASRARQLGTFF.

The chain combines TRBV9 with TRBJ2-7, with 7 bases fitting TRBD1. The CDR3 contains 12 residues. V trimming: 4 bases; J trimming: 4 bases; junction bases outside the gene matches: 2. Per the germline V gene, CDR1 is SGDLS and CDR2 is YYNGEE. CDR3: CASSKQGYEQYF. CDR3 nucleotide sequence: TGTGCCAGCAGCAAACAGGGGTACGAGCAGTACTTC.

This clone occurred a few times. The sample holds other DNA sequences that translate to the same CDR3. The chain links TRBV29-1 to TRBJ1-1; D is perhaps TRBD1 (5 bases). Germline CDR1 reads SQVTM; CDR2 reads ANQGSEA. The CDR3 covers 13 residues. The V and J ends lost 5 bases and 0 bases respectively, with 10 bases between them. The CDR3, as DNA: TGCAGCGTTTGCAGGGCCCTGAACACTGAAGCTTTCTTT. This encodes CSVCRALNTEAFF.

This chain uses TRBV11-3 with TRBJ2-5; unclear D gene. CDR1 is SGHNT, CDR2 YENEEA, per germline. The germline V and J ends were trimmed by 1 base and 4 bases, with 7 bases remaining between them. This CDR3 has 13 residues. In nucleotides, the CDR3 is TGTGCCAGCAGCTTAGCGGGCGGAGAGACCCAGTACTTC. Amino acid sequence: CASSLAGGETQYF.

The chain combines TRBV5-6 with TRBJ2-1; D remains ambiguous. With 2 bases removed from V and 5 bases from J, the gap between germline ends came to 2 bases. The CDR3 runs 11 residues. The germline V gene encodes CDR1 SGHDT and CDR2 YYEEEE. The CDR3 region has the DNA TGTGCCAGCAGCTTCGACAATGAGCAGTTCTTC. Translated, it gives CASSFDNEQFF. Variable domain in full (rest from reference TRBV5-6 and TRBJ2-1): DAGVTQSPTHLIKTRGQQVTLRCSPKSGHDTVSWYQQALGQGPQFIFQYYEEEERQRGNFPDRFSGHQFPNYSSELNVNALLLGDSALYLCASSFDNEQFFGPGTRLTVL.

This clone has a handful of counts. The chain couples TRBV7-3 to TRBJ1-2; D call uncertain. Per germline, CDR1 SGHTA and CDR2 FQGTGA. V was cut by 1 base and J by 2 bases, with 8 bases left in between. The CDR3 spans 14 residues. The CDR3 bases are TGTGCCAGCAGCTTAAATCCAGCCAACTATGGCTACACCTTC. It specifies CASSLNPANYGYTF.

The chain has TRBV29-1 and TRBJ2-7; D unclear. The CDR3 is made up of 11 amino acids. With 6 bases removed from V and 0 bases from J, the gap between germline ends came to 6 bases. Germline V CDR1 and CDR2: SQVTM, ANQGSEA. Here the CDR3 reads CSVTVSYEQYF. The CDR3 nucleotides read TGCAGCGTAACGGTCTCCTACGAGCAGTACTTC.